These 22 T cell receptor beta chains were all obtained from the same sample, sequenced in a study of blood T cell repertoires in COVID-19. Only in-frame clones appear in the TCRdb table, and some are missing; sequencing was by immunoSEQ multiplex PCR. The sample yields about 250,000 clones, approximately 90% seen once. Input material: PBMCs or T cells enriched from blood (not recorded which). These receptors all stem from a man younger than 35 who had recovered from COVID-19.

The CDR3, as DNA: TGTGCCAGCAGCTTACAGACAGGAGGAAACACTGAAGCTTTCTTT. Encoded protein: CASSLQTGGNTEAFF. The chain employs TRBV7-8 and TRBJ1-1; maybe TRBD1 (6 bases). Germline CDR1 SGHVS, CDR2 FQNEAQ. This CDR3 is built from 15 residues. V was cut by 2 bases and J by 2 bases, with 12 bases left in between.

This clone has only one observation. The V gene is TRBV7-9, the J gene TRBJ2-7; TRBD2 matches 11 bases. With 1 base clipped from V and 5 bases from J, the junction kept 4 bases outside the gene matches. This CDR3 has 15 amino acids. Germline V gene sequence: CDR1 SEHNR, CDR2 FQNEAQ (reference sequence). CDR3: CASSLGLAGGNEQYF. The CDR3 region has the DNA TGTGCCAGCAGCTTAGGCCTAGCGGGGGGTAACGAGCAGTACTTC.

The chain recombines TRBV5-1 with TRBJ1-3; D perhaps matches TRBD1 (5 bases). This CDR3 contains 17 residues. Per the germline V gene, CDR1 is SGHRS and CDR2 is YFSETQ. With 0 bases removed from V and 0 bases from J, the gap between germline ends came to 13 bases. CDR3 region: CASSLEAGRVSGNTIYF. Written as DNA, the CDR3 is TGCGCCAGCAGCTTGGAGGCAGGCAGGGTCTCTGGAAACACCATATATTTT.

V gene TRBV27 combines with J gene TRBJ1-2; 12 bases line up with TRBD1. V shed 3 bases and J 6 bases; nucleotides not matched to a gene: 5. This CDR3 is built from 15 residues. Germline V lookup: CDR1 MNHEY, CDR2 SMNVEV (reference sequence). The CDR3 DNA follows: TGTGCCAGCAGTTTGAGGGACAGGGGGCTTGATGGCTACACCTTC. Amino acids: CASSLRDRGLDGYTF.

The chain carries TRBV27 and TRBJ1-5; D uncertain. Trimming left V 5 bases short and J 3 bases short, with 11 bases between. Germline loops: CDR1 MNHEY, CDR2 SMNVEV (reference sequence). This CDR3 comprises 14 residues. CDR3 DNA: TGTGCCAGCAGTAATTCCAGGCTCAATCAGCCCCAGCATTTT. Protein product: CASSNSRLNQPQHF.

This sequence joins TRBV9 and TRBJ1-1, with TRBD1 as a possible D gene (5 bases). Trimming took 3 bases from V and 1 from J, leaving 7 bases between them. This CDR3 is 13 amino acids long. The germline V gene has CDR1 SGDLS and CDR2 YYNGEE. The CDR3 sequence is CASSATGNTEAFF. The DNA for the CDR3 is TGTGCCAGCAGCGCCACAGGGAACACTGAAGCTTTCTTT.

V is TRBV19 and J is TRBJ2-2; tentatively, D is TRBD2 (6 bases). V lost 3 bases, J lost 8 bases, and 13 bases lay in between. CDR1 is LNHDA and CDR2 is SQIVND in the germline V gene (reference sequence). This CDR3 has 14 amino acids. As DNA, the CDR3 is TGTGCCAGTAGTATTACTAGCTTAGCGGGGGAGCTGTTTTTT. It is translated as CASSITSLAGELFF. Based on the CDR3 plus reference TRBV19 and TRBJ2-2, the full variable domain is DGGITQSPKYLFRKEGQNVTLSCEQNLNHDAMYWYRQDPGQGLRLIYYSQIVNDFQKGDIAEGYSVSREKKESFPLTVTSAQKNPTAFYLCASSITSLAGELFFGEGSRLTVL.

V is TRBV5-1 and J is TRBJ2-1, with TRBD2 matching over 8 bases. The CDR3 is made up of 15 amino acids. The V gene end was trimmed by 4 bases and the J gene end by 2 bases; junction bases not matched to a gene: 5. Per germline, CDR1 SGHRS and CDR2 YFSETQ. CDR3 region: CASSPTSATYNEQFF. The CDR3 DNA is TGCGCCAGCAGCCCGACTAGCGCTACCTACAATGAGCAGTTCTTC.

V and J are TRBV19 and TRBJ1-2; no definite D call. Trimming pared 7 bases from V and 1 base from J, leaving 16 bases between. The CDR3 contains 15 residues. The germline V gene has CDR1 LNHDA and CDR2 SQIVND (reference sequence). CDR3 DNA sequence: TGTGCCAGTACCCCGAGGGAGGATATTAACTATGGCTACACCTTC. Translated: CASTPREDINYGYTF.

Only a few counts were recorded for this clone. This sequence joins TRBV3-1 (or the pseudogene TRBV3-2) and TRBJ1-2; 12 bases map to TRBD1. From germline, CDR1 is LGHDT and CDR2 YNNKEL (reference sequence). The CDR3 has 14 residues. J was trimmed by 4 bases and V by 4 bases; bases with no gene match: 1. CDR3 amino acids: CASSPGQGAYGYTF. The CDR3 DNA reads as TGTGCCAGCAGCCCGGGACAGGGGGCCTATGGCTACACCTTC.

CDR3 in amino acids: CATSRGGYQQPQHF. CDR3 DNA sequence: TGTGCCACATCGAGAGGCGGGTACCAGCAGCCCCAGCATTTT. The chain couples TRBV19 to TRBJ1-5; unclear D gene. Trimming pared 10 bases from V and 7 bases from J, leaving 20 bases between. The CDR3 runs 14 residues. Looked up from germline, CDR1 is LNHDA and CDR2 is SQIVND (reference sequence).

The chain recombines TRBV5-4 with TRBJ1-2, with TRBD1 matching 7 bases. The CDR3 runs to 15 residues. Trimming at V came to 3 bases and at J to 4 bases, leaving 9 bases not matched to a gene. Germline V gene sequence: CDR1 SGHNT, CDR2 YYREEE (reference sequence). DNA for the CDR3: TGTGCCAGCAGCTCAAACAGGGGAGTTGGCTATGGCTACACCTTC. It encodes CASSSNRGVGYGYTF.

The chain couples TRBV6-6 to TRBJ1-5; 8 bases match TRBD1. The CDR3 totals 14 residues. Trimming at V came to 5 bases and at J to 7 bases, leaving 7 bases not matched to a gene. Germline-derived CDR1 and CDR2 are MNHNY and SVGAGI (reference sequence). The CDR3 protein is CASSPGQGWQPQHF. DNA of the CDR3: TGTGCCAGCAGTCCAGGACAGGGCTGGCAGCCCCAGCATTTT.

V and J are TRBV5-4 and TRBJ2-7; a weak D match, TRBD2 (5 bases). The CDR3 covers 17 residues. CDR1 and CDR2 (germline): SGHNT, YYREEE (reference sequence). The V and J ends lost 4 bases and 2 bases respectively, with 22 bases between them. The CDR3 nucleotides read TGTGCCAGCAGCCCCGCCCCAACGGGATCCGGGACCTACGAGCAGTACTTC. Translation: CASSPAPTGSGTYEQYF. The variable domain in full, with the rest retrieved from reference TRBV5-4 and TRBJ2-7, is ETGVTQSPTHLIKTRGQQVTLRCSSQSGHNTVSWYQQALGQGPQFIFQYYREEENGRGNFPPRFSGLQFPNYSSELNVNALELDDSALYLCASSPAPTGSGTYEQYFGPGTRLTVT.

This clone has just one count. The CDR3 DNA reads TGTGCCAGCAGCTTTGTGGGGGCGTTCAATCAGCCCCAGCATTTT. Residues: CASSFVGAFNQPQHF. The chain joins TRBV7-2 to TRBJ1-5, with a tentative D call TRBD1 (6 bases). The CDR3 has 15 residues. Germline CDR1 is SGHTA and CDR2 is FQGNSA. The ends were cut back, 3 bases at V and 3 bases at J, with 12 bases in the middle.

This chain joins TRBV30 and TRBJ1-2, with 9 bases matching TRBD1. The CDR3 has 13 residues. In germline, CDR1 is GTSNPN, CDR2 SVGIG (reference sequence). J was trimmed by 4 bases and V by 2 bases; bases with no gene match: 2. The CDR3 sequence is CAWSRQGGYGYTF. CDR3 coding DNA: TGTGCCTGGAGTAGACAGGGGGGCTATGGCTACACCTTC.

The chain employs TRBV7-9 and TRBJ2-3, with 16 positions matching TRBD2. The germline V gene encodes CDR1 SEHNR and CDR2 FQNEAQ (reference sequence). CDR3 length: 18 residues. The ends lost 3 bases at V and 4 bases at J; junction bases unmatched: 7. As DNA, the CDR3 is TGTGCCAGCAGCTTCCAGGGACTAGCGGGGGGGCCGTCAGATACGCAGTATTTT. Encoded protein: CASSFQGLAGGPSDTQYF.

V usage is TRBV7-9 and J usage is TRBJ1-2; 9 bases map to TRBD1. Looked up from germline, CDR1 is SEHNR and CDR2 is FQNEAQ (reference sequence). This CDR3 is built from 14 residues. With V trimmed by 1 base and J by 5 bases, 2 bases remained unmatched. As DNA, the CDR3 is TGTGCCAGCAGCTTAGGACAGGGGGTGTATGGCTACACCTTC. This codes for CASSLGQGVYGYTF.

The V call is TRBV10-2, the J call TRBJ1-5; 7 bases are a match to TRBD1. The V gene's germline CDR1 is WSHSY and CDR2 SAAADI. V gave up 6 bases and J gave up 4 bases; unmatched junction bases: 6. The CDR3 is 14 residues long. The CDR3 sequence: CASSEQGSNQPQHF. The CDR3 DNA reads TGCGCCAGCAGCGAACAGGGGTCGAATCAGCCCCAGCATTTT.

The chain links TRBV3-1 (or the pseudogene TRBV3-2) to TRBJ2-1, with TRBD2 matching 8 bases. The CDR3 has 17 residues. CDR1 LGHDT and CDR2 YNNKEL come from the germline V gene (reference sequence). With 0 bases clipped from V and 0 bases from J, the junction kept 4 bases outside the gene matches. CDR3 protein: CASSQDLAGGSYNEQFF. Written as DNA, the CDR3 is TGTGCCAGCAGCCAAGATTTGGCGGGAGGCTCCTACAATGAGCAGTTCTTC.

V and J are TRBV19 and TRBJ2-1; 7 bases are a match to TRBD2. After removal of 5 bases from V and 7 bases from J, the junction contained 23 bases not matched to a gene. This CDR3 has 19 residues. Germline CDR1 reads LNHDA; CDR2 reads SQIVND (reference sequence). This CDR3 is CASSFPGGRMRINRNEQFF. CDR3 bases: TGTGCCAGTAGTTTCCCGGGGGGTAGGATGAGGATTAATAGGAATGAGCAGTTCTTC.

The CDR3 loop is CAWSDGRAPEQYF. The CDR3 DNA sequence: TGTGCCTGGAGTGACGGCAGGGCCCCCGAGCAGTACTTC. V and J are TRBV30 and TRBJ2-7, with a possible D match to TRBD1 (5 bases). V was cut by 1 base and J by 6 bases, with 13 bases left in between. Germline V gene data show CDR1 as GTSNPN and CDR2 as SVGIG (reference sequence). The CDR3 is made up of 13 amino acids. The full variable domain, rest sourced from reference TRBV30 and TRBJ2-7, is SQTIHQWPATLVQPVGSPLSLECTVEGTSNPNLYWYRQAAGRGLQLLFYSVGIGQISSEVPQNLSASRPQDRQFILSSKKLLLSDSGFYLCAWSDGRAPEQYFGPGTRLTVT.